Listed here are 25 T cell receptor beta chains from one sample, sequenced in a study of post-analysis software for immune sequencing data (dated by TCRdb to about 2015). Broad study findings and their caveats: Significantly higher frequencies in patients than in controls were found for roughly five TRBV segments, including TRBV5-6, TRBV5-1 and TRBV20-1.

The antigens of these receptors remain unknown. The method behind the library was PCR. The instrument given in TCRdb is Illumina HiSeq 2500. Unique molecular identifiers were incorporated into TCR beta cDNA libraries to reduce PCR and sequencing biases. TCRdb passed the public sequencing reads through fastp at Q25 and MiXCR, retaining productive beta sequences. One record per CDR3 amino acid sequence lists the most common genes and DNA. Across this sample there are roughly 600,000 distinct CDR3 sequences, with roughly 46% seen only once. Clones ranked in the top ten supply about 1.5% of the sample. The sample comprised blood. The receptors originated from a girl between 10 and 17 years old with multiple sclerosis.

The rearrangement joins TRBV12-3 or TRBV12-4 to TRBJ2-1; TRBD2 matches 9 bases. This CDR3 has 18 amino acids. V gave up 6 bases and J gave up 0 bases; unmatched junction bases: 12. The CDR3 nucleotides read TGTGCCAGCAGCCGTTTGCGCGGGGGGGACAGCTCCTACAATGAGCAGTTCTTC. This sequence encodes CASSRLRGGDSSYNEQFF.

The chain employs TRBV12-3 or TRBV12-4 and TRBJ2-6, with TRBD2 matching over 9 bases. V shed 1 base and J 4 bases; nucleotides not matched to a gene: 5. The CDR3 runs to 17 residues. This chain's CDR3 is CASSLDRLADGANVLTF. The CDR3 DNA is TGTGCCAGCAGTTTAGACCGACTAGCGGACGGGGCCAACGTCCTGACTTTC.

This chain joins TRBV12-3 or TRBV12-4 and TRBJ1-2; TRBD1 might be the D (6 bases). V was shortened by 2 bases and J by 7 bases, with 17 bases between the two germline ends. CDR3 length equals 15 residues. DNA of the CDR3: TGTGCCAGCAGTTTAAACGTGGGGACGGGGGCTGGCTACACCTTC. It encodes CASSLNVGTGAGYTF.

V gene TRBV29-1 combines with J gene TRBJ2-1; a weak D match, TRBD2 (6 bases). V was clipped by 3 bases and J by 7 bases, with 10 bases between them. The CDR3 totals 12 residues. Germline V lookup: CDR1 SQVTM, CDR2 ANQGSEA. CDR3 coding DNA: TGCAGCGTTGAGGGGGGAGGTAATGAGCAGTTCTTC. Translation gives CSVEGGGNEQFF.

The genes are TRBV20-1 and TRBJ1-1, with TRBD1 identical over 7 bases. V was clipped by 6 bases and J by 1 base; unmatched bases: 8. The CDR3 is 14 residues long. Germline CDR1 and CDR2: DFQATT and SNEGSKA (reference sequence). The CDR3 DNA reads as TGCAGTGCCCGGGAGGGGGCTGAGAACACTGAAGCTTTCTTT. Translation: CSAREGAENTEAFF.

In this sample, this clonotype turned up a few times. The chain joins TRBV29-1 to TRBJ1-2; D is undetermined. Per the germline V gene, CDR1 is SQVTM and CDR2 is ANQGSEA. The CDR3 contains 13 residues. Trimming took off 0 bases at V and 5 bases at J, with 10 bases between the two ends. As DNA, the CDR3 is TGCAGCGTTGAAGAGTTCTCGGGGTATGGCTACACCTTC. Its translation is CSVEEFSGYGYTF. Full variable domain (rest looked up from reference TRBV29-1 and TRBJ1-2): SAVISQKPSRDICQRGTSLTIQCQVDSQVTMMFWYRQQPGQSLTLIATANQGSEATYESGFVIDKFPISRPNLTFSTLTVSNMSPEDSSIYLCSVEEFSGYGYTFGSGTRLTVV.

This clonotype has more than one count but fewer than ten. This chain links TRBV5-1 with TRBJ1-2, with D perhaps matching TRBD1 (5 bases). This CDR3 comprises 12 residues. V was cut by 0 bases and J by 12 bases, with 12 bases left in between. The germline CDR1 and CDR2 sequences are SGHRS and YFSETQ. The CDR3 protein is CASSLGQRGHTF. The CDR3 bases are TGCGCCAGCAGCTTGGGCCAAAGGGGCCACACCTTC.

This clonotype turned up a few times. The chain links TRBV4-1 to TRBJ1-1, with a tentative D call TRBD1 (5 bases). Trimming took off 0 bases at V and 2 bases at J, with 13 bases between the two ends. The length of the CDR3 is 16 residues. CDR1 is MGHRA and CDR2 is YSYEKL in the germline V gene. The CDR3 DNA reads TGCGCCAGCAGCCAAGATCCCCGGGGGATCAACACTGAAGCTTTCTTT. Translated, it gives CASSQDPRGINTEAFF.

This clonotype occurred a few times. The chain recombines TRBV5-1 with TRBJ2-7; no reliable D call. The CDR3 extends over 16 amino acids. The V gene's germline CDR1 is SGHRS and CDR2 YFSETQ. The V end was cut by 0 bases, the J end by 3 bases, with 16 bases between. Here the CDR3 reads CASSLGTGKDFYEQYF. As DNA, the CDR3 is TGCGCCAGCAGCTTGGGCACGGGTAAGGATTTCTACGAGCAGTACTTC.

The gene calls are TRBV4-1 and TRBJ2-6; D gene ambiguous. Trimming removed 11 bases from V and 4 bases from J, with 15 bases in between. There are 14 residues in the CDR3. Germline loops: CDR1 MGHRA, CDR2 YSYEKL. DNA of the CDR3: TGCGCCGGATCTCCACTTTTGGGGGCCAACGTCCTGACTTTC. This codes for CAGSPLLGANVLTF.

A few counts support this clonotype. The rearrangement uses TRBV4-1 and TRBJ2-5; 8 bases match TRBD2. The CDR3 runs to 22 residues. V dropped 2 bases and J dropped 7; count of bases not matched to a gene: 30. Per germline, CDR1 MGHRA and CDR2 YSYEKL. The CDR3 DNA reads as TGCGCCAGCAGCCAATCCGGCCGAGGGGTTCGAGCGGGGGACCCTTACGGTGGGACCCAGTACTTC. Its protein product is CASSQSGRGVRAGDPYGGTQYF.

Remarks on this clonotype: No DNA is shown, since the ends of the CDR3 on it are uncertain; the CDR3 is the one TCRdb lists. The chain recombines TRBV4-2 with TRBJ2-3; the table's D call, TRBD1, has no DNA check behind it. The CDR3 spans 24 amino acids, including both terminal residues. CDR1 is LGHNA and CDR2 is YNFKEQ in the germline V gene. This CDR3 reads CASSPDRANYGYTFGSGTTDTQYF.

The CDR3 sequence: CASSLAAGVNEQYF. CDR3 bases: TGCGCCAGCAGCTTGGCAGCAGGGGTTAACGAGCAGTACTTC. V gene TRBV5-1 combines with J gene TRBJ2-5; TRBD1 might be the D (6 bases). The J call is doubtful: the DNA matches TRBJ2-7 better. The germline V gene encodes CDR1 SGHRS and CDR2 YFSETQ. This CDR3 spans 14 amino acids.

This sequence joins TRBV6-6 and TRBJ1-2; D might be TRBD1 (5 bases). The germline CDR1 and CDR2 sequences are MNHNY and SVGAGI (reference sequence). The CDR3 is made up of 16 amino acids. Deletions cut 5 bases from V and 4 bases from J, with 20 bases between. In DNA, the CDR3 is TGTGCCAGCAGTCGGACCGGGGACTTTACCTCCTATGGCTACACCTTC. This codes for CASSRTGDFTSYGYTF.

In this sample, this clonotype turned up a few times. V gene TRBV28 combines with J gene TRBJ2-7, with TRBD2 matching over 10 bases. The CDR3 is 17 residues long. Germline V CDR1 and CDR2: MDHEN, SYDVKM. The junction had 11 bases not matched to a gene; V was cut back by 4 bases and J by 2 bases. CDR3 protein: CASSSLGPSGSPYEQYF. CDR3 coding DNA: TGTGCCAGCAGTTCGCTTGGGCCTAGCGGGAGTCCCTACGAGCAGTACTTC.

The J gene is TRBJ1-2, the V gene TRBV6-6, with D tentatively TRBD1 (5 bases). Trimming took 7 bases from V and 0 from J, leaving 12 bases between them. This CDR3 is built from 14 residues. CDR1 is MNHNY, CDR2 SVGAGI, per germline (reference sequence). CDR3 nucleotides: TGTGCCAGCACCCCCAGGACAACTAACTATGGCTACACCTTC. Translation gives CASTPRTTNYGYTF.

This clonotype was seen more than once but under ten times. The chain combines TRBV20-1 with TRBJ2-5; D call uncertain. This CDR3 has 11 amino acids. Germline values: CDR1 DFQATT, CDR2 SNEGSKA (reference sequence). Trimming stripped 0 bases from V and 4 bases from J, with 3 bases between. CDR3 loop: CSARDLETQYF. The CDR3 DNA reads as TGCAGTGCTAGAGATCTAGAGACCCAGTACTTC.

The rearrangement joins TRBV12-3 or TRBV12-4 to TRBJ1-5; D is undetermined. V was trimmed by 5 bases and J by 4 bases, leaving 9 bases between them. CDR3 length: 13 residues. The CDR3 region has the DNA TGTGCCAGCAGTACCGCTGTGAATCAGCCCCAGCATTTT. Its translation: CASSTAVNQPQHF.

The V gene is TRBV4-1, the J gene TRBJ2-5; 8 nucleotides agree with TRBD1. J gave up 4 bases and V 3 bases, and 7 bases lay outside the gene matches. Per the germline V gene, CDR1 is MGHRA and CDR2 is YSYEKL. This CDR3 is 15 amino acids long. CDR3 sequence reads: CASSQDDRGGETQYF. The DNA of the CDR3 is TGCGCCAGCAGCCAGGACGACAGGGGTGGAGAGACCCAGTACTTC.

The chain is built from TRBV20-1 and TRBJ2-2; no clear D gene. CDR1 is DFQATT, CDR2 SNEGSKA, per germline (reference sequence). Trimming shortened V by 1 base and J by 7 bases, and 4 bases separated the two germline ends. The length of the CDR3 is 11 residues. The CDR3 DNA reads TGCAGTGCTAGAGGGAACGGGGAGCTGTTTTTT. It yields the protein CSARGNGELFF.

Note on this clonotype: The junction differs from germline at one of its ends, possibly a read error. The chain couples TRBV12-3 or TRBV12-4 to TRBJ2-7, with 9 bases aligning to TRBD1. The CDR3 runs 16 residues. The CDR3 here is CASSPTRTGEAYERYF. The CDR3, as DNA: TGTGCCAGCAGCCCAACCCGGACAGGGGAGGCCTACGAGCGGTACTTC.

This clonotype has more than one count but fewer than ten. V and J are TRBV10-2 and TRBJ1-2; D unresolved. V dropped 6 bases and J dropped 7 bases, with 12 bases sitting between them. The CDR3 runs 12 residues. Germline V gene sequence: CDR1 WSHSY, CDR2 SAAADI. The CDR3 here is CASRPGGSGYTF. CDR3 bases: TGCGCCAGCAGGCCTGGCGGGAGTGGCTACACCTTC.

A few counts support this clonotype. V and J are TRBV4-1 and TRBJ2-7, with TRBD2 identical over 7 bases. The CDR3 spans 16 residues. Germline V gene data show CDR1 as MGHRA and CDR2 as YSYEKL. Unmatched junction bases numbered 8, after V lost 0 bases and J lost 3 bases. The CDR3 protein is CASSQDGEGGVYEQYF. CDR3 in DNA: TGCGCCAGCAGCCAAGATGGGGAGGGAGGGGTCTACGAGCAGTACTTC.

This clonotype appeared once. The chain joins TRBV20-1 to TRBJ2-3, with TRBD1 matching over 12 bases. The V gene end was trimmed by 5 bases and the J gene end by 4 bases; junction bases not matched to a gene: 13. The CDR3 has 17 amino acids. Germline values: CDR1 DFQATT, CDR2 SNEGSKA (reference sequence). CDR3 bases: TGCAGTGCTCCGCGAAGGGGGGACAGGGGGCCCTCAGATACGCAGTATTTT. Translated, it gives CSAPRRGDRGPSDTQYF.

The gene calls are TRBV12-3 or TRBV12-4 and TRBJ2-3; 8 bases are a match to TRBD2. CDR3 length equals 14 residues. The V and J ends lost 7 bases and 4 bases, in that order; junction bases with no gene match: 7. The CDR3 protein is CASKPLAAADTQYF. The CDR3 bases are TGTGCCAGCAAACCACTAGCGGCCGCAGATACGCAGTATTTT.